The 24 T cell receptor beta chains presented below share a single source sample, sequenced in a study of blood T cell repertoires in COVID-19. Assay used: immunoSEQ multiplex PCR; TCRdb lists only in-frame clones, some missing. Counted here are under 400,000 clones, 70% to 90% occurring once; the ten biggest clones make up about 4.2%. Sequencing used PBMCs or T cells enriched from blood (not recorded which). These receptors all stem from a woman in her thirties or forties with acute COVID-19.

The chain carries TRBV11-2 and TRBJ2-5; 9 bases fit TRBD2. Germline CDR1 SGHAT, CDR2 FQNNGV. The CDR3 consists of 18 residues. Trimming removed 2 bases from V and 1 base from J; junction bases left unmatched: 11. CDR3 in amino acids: CASSLFAGGLSSQETQYF. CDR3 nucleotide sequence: TGTGCCAGCAGCTTATTCGCGGGGGGGCTGTCATCCCAAGAGACCCAGTACTTC.

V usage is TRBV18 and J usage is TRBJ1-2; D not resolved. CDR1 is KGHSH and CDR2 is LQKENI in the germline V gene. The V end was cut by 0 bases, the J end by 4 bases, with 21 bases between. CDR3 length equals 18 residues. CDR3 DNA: TGTGCCAGCTCACCACCATCGTCCCTGGCCCGTATCCCCTATGGCTACACCTTC. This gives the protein CASSPPSSLARIPYGYTF.

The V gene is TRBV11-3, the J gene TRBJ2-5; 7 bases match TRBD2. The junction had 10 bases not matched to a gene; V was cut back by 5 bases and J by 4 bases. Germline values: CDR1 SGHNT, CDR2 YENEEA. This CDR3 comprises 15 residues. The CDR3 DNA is TGTGCCAGCAGCCCGGGAGGTTCCAACGGAGAGACCCAGTACTTC. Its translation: CASSPGGSNGETQYF.

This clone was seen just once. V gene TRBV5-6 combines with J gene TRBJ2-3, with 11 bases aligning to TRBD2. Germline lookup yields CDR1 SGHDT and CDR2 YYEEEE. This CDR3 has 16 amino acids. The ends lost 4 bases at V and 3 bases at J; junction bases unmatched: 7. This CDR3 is CASSPVAGGPTDTQYF. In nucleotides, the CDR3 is TGTGCCAGCAGCCCGGTAGCGGGAGGGCCTACAGATACGCAGTATTTT.

The CDR3 is CASSPPAAVGGSDTQYF. The CDR3 DNA sequence: TGTGCCAGCAGCCCCCCCGCCGCCGTGGGAGGGTCAGATACGCAGTATTTT. The chain recombines TRBV7-2 with TRBJ2-3, with 7 bases lining up with TRBD2. The CDR3 is 17 residues long. V lost 5 bases to trimming and J lost 4 bases; unmatched junction nucleotides: 15. CDR1 is SGHTA and CDR2 is FQGNSA in the germline V gene.

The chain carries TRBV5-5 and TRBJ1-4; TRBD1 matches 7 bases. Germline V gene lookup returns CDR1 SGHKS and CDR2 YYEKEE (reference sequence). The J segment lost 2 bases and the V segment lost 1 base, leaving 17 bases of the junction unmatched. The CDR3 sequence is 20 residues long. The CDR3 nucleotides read TGTGCCAGCAGCTTGCATCGCTCAGGGGGTACGTGGAGGACTAATGAAAAACTGTTTTTT. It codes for CASSLHRSGGTWRTNEKLFF.

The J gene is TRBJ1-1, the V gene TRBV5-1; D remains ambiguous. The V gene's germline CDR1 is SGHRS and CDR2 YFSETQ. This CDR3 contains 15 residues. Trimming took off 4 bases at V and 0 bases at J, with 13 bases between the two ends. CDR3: CASSPFGGVNTEAFF. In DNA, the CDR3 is TGCGCCAGCAGCCCATTCGGCGGGGTGAACACTGAAGCTTTCTTT. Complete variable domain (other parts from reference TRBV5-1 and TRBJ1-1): KAGVTQTPRYLIKTRGQQVTLSCSPISGHRSVSWYQQTPGQGLQFLFEYFSETQRNKGNFPGRFSGRQFSNSRSEMNVSTLELGDSALYLCASSPFGGVNTEAFFGQGTRLTVV.

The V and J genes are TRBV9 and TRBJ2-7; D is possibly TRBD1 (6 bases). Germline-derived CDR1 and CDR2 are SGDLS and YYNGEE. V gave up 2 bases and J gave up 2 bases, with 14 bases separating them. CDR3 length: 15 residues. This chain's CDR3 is CASSVGLGAPYEQYF. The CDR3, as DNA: TGTGCCAGCAGCGTTGGATTGGGGGCCCCCTACGAGCAGTACTTC. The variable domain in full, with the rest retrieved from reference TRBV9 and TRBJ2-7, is DSGVTQTPKHLITATGQRVTLRCSPRSGDLSVYWYQQSLDQGLQFLIQYYNGEERAKGNILERFSAQQFPDLHSELNLSSLELGDSALYFCASSVGLGAPYEQYFGPGTRLTVT.

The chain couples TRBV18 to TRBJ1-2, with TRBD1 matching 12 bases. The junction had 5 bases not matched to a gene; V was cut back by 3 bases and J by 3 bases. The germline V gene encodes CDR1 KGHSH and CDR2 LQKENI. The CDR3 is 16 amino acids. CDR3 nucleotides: TGTGCCAGCTCACCCCGGGACAGGGGGCGCGACTATGGCTACACCTTC. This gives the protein CASSPRDRGRDYGYTF.

In nucleotides, the CDR3 is TGTGCCAGCAGTTCCACTTTAATACGAGACAGGGGCGTATACAATGAGCAGTTCTTC. It encodes CASSSTLIRDRGVYNEQFF. The gene calls are TRBV28 and TRBJ2-1; 8 nucleotides match TRBD1. The CDR3 runs 19 residues. Germline CDR1 MDHEN, CDR2 SYDVKM. Trimming cost V 4 bases and J 4 bases; bases outside gene matches: 18.

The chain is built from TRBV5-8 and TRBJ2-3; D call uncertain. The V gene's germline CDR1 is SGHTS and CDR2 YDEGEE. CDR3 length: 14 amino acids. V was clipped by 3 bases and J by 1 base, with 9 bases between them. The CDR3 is CASSSQAGTDTQYF. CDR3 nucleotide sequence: TGTGCCAGCAGCTCGCAGGCCGGCACAGATACGCAGTATTTT. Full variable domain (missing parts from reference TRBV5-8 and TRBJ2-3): EAGVTQSPTHLIKTRGQQATLRCSPISGHTSVYWYQQALGLGLQFLLWYDEGEERNRGNFPPRFSGRQFPNYSSELNVNALELEDSALYLCASSSQAGTDTQYFGPGTRLTVL.

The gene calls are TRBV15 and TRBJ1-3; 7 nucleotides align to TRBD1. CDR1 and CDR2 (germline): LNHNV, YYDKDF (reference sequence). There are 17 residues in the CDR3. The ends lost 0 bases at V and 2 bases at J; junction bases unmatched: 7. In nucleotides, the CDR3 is TGTGCCACCAGCAGAGATTTAGGGGGCTCGACTGGAAACACCATATATTTT. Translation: CATSRDLGGSTGNTIYF.

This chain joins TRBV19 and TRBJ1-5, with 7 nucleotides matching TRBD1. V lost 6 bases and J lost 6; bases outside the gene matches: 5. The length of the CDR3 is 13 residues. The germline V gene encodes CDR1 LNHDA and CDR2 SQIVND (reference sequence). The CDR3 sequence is CASRDRETQPQHF. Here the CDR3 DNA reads TGTGCCAGTAGAGACAGGGAAACTCAGCCCCAGCATTTT.

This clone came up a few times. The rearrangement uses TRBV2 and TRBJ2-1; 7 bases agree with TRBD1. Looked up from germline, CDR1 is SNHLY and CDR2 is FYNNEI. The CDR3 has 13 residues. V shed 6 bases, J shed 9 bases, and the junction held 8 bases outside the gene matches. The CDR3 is CASRDSGGSEQFF. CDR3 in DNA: TGTGCCAGCAGAGACTCAGGGGGAAGTGAGCAGTTCTTC.

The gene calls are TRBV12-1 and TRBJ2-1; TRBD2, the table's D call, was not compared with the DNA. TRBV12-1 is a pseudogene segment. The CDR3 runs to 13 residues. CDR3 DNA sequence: TGTGCCAGCAGCTATAAGTTCGGTGGTGAGCAGTTCTTC. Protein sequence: CASSYKFGGEQFF.

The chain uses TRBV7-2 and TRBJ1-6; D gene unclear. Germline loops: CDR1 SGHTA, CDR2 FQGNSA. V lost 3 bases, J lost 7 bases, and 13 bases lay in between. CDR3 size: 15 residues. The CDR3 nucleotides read TGTGCCAGCAGCTTTCTAGGGAGGCGCAATTCACCCCTCCACTTT. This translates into CASSFLGRRNSPLHF.

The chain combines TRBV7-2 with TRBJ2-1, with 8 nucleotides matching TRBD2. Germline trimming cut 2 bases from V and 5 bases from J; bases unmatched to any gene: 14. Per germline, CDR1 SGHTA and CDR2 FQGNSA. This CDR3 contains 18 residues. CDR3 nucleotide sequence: TGTGCCAGCAGCTTAACCCCATTGCTACGTAGCGGGGACAATGAGCAGTTCTTC. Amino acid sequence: CASSLTPLLRSGDNEQFF. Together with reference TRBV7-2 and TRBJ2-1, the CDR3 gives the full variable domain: GAGVSQSPSNKVTEKGKDVELRCDPISGHTALYWYRQSLGQGLEFLIYFQGNSAPDKSGLPSDRFSAERTGGSVSTLTIQRTQQEDSAVYLCASSLTPLLRSGDNEQFFGPGTRLTVL.

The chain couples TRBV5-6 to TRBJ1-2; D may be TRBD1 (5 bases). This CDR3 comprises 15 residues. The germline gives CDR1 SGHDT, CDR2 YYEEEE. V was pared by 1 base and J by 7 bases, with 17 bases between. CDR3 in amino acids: CASSLWRGLSAGYTF. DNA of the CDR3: TGTGCCAGCAGCTTGTGGAGGGGTCTGAGTGCTGGCTACACCTTC.

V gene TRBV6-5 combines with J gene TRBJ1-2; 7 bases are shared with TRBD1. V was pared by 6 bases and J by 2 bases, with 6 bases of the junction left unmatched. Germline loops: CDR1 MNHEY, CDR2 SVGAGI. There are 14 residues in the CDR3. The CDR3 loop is CASSEDRLNYGYTF. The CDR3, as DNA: TGTGCCAGCAGCGAGGACAGGCTAAACTATGGCTACACCTTC.

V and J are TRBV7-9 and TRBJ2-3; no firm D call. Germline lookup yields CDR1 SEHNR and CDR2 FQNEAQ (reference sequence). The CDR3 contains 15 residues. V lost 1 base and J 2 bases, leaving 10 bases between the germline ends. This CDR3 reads CASSLDGRSTDTQYF. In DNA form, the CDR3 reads TGTGCCAGCAGCTTAGATGGCAGGTCCACAGATACGCAGTATTTT.

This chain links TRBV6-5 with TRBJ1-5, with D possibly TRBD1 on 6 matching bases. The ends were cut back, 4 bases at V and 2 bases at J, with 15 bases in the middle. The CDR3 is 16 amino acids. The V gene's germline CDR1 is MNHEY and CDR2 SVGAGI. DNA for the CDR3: TGTGCCAGCAGTTCCTACGGGACACATGGCAATCAGCCCCAGCATTTT. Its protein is CASSSYGTHGNQPQHF.

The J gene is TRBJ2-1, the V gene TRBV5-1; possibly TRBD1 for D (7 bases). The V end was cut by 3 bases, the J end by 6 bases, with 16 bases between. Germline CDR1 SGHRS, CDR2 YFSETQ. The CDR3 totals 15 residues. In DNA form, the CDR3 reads TGCGCCAGCAGCTCCCGTGGAGGGGGCCTCAATGAGCAGTTCTTC. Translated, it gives CASSSRGGGLNEQFF. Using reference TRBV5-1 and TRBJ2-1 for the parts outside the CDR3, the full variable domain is KAGVTQTPRYLIKTRGQQVTLSCSPISGHRSVSWYQQTPGQGLQFLFEYFSETQRNKGNFPGRFSGRQFSNSRSEMNVSTLELGDSALYLCASSSRGGGLNEQFFGPGTRLTVL.

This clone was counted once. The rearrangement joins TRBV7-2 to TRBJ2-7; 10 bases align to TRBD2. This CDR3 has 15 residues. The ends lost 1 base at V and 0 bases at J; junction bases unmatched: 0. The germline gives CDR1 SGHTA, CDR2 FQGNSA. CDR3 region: CASSLVAGGSYEQYF. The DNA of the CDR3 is TGTGCCAGCAGCTTAGTAGCGGGAGGCTCCTACGAGCAGTACTTC.

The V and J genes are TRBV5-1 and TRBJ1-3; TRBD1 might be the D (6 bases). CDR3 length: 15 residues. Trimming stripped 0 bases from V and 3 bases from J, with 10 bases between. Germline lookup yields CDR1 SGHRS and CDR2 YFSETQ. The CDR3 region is CASSLVQGGGNTIYF. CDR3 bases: TGCGCCAGCAGCTTGGTACAGGGCGGTGGAAACACCATATATTTT.